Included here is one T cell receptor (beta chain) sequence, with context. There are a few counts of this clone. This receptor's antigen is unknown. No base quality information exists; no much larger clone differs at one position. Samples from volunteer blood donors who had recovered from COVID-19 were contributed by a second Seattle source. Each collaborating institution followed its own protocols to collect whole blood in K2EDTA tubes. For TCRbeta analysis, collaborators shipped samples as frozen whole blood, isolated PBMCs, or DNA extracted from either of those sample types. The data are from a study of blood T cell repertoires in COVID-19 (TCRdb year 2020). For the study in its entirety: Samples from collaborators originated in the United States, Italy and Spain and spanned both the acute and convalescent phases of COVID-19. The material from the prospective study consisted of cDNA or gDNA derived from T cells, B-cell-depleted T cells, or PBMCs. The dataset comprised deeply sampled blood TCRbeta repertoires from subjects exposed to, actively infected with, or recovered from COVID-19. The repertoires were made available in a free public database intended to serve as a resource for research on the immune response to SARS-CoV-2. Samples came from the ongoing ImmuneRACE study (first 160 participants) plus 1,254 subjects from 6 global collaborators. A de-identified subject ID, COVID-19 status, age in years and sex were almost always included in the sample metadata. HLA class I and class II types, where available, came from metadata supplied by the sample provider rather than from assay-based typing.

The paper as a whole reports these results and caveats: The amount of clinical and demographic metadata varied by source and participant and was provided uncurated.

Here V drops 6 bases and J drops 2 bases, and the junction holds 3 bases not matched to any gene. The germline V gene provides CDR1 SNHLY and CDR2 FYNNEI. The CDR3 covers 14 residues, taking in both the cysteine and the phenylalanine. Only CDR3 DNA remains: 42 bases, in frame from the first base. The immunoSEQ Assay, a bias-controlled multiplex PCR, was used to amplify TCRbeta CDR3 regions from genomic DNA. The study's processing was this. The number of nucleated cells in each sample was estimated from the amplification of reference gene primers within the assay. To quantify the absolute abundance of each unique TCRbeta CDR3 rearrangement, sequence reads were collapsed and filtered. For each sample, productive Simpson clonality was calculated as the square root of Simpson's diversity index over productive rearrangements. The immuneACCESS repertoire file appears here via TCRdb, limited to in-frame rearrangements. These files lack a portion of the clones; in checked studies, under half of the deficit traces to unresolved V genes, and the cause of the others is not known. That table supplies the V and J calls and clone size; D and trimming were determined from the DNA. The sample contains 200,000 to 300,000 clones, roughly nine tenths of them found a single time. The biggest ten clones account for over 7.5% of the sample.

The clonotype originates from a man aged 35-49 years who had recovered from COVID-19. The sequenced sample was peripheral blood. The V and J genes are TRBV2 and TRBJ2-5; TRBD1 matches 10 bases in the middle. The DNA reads TGTGCCAGCAGCGACAGGGGGCGACAAGAGACCCAGTACTTC. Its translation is CASSDRGRQETQYF.